This T cell receptor beta chain was profiled in a study of cytomegalovirus exposure and HLA in healthy donors. The study ran its PCR with 60 Vbeta and 13 Jbeta primers. Profiling relied on immunoSEQ multiplex PCR, and the TCRdb table lists in-frame clones only, not all of them. The sample has around 120,000 clones, 75% to 85% seen once; the top ten hold around 11%. Germline V CDR1 and CDR2: MNHEY, SMNVEV (reference sequence). Trimming left V 5 bases short and J 1 base short, with 18 bases between. The CDR3 runs 17 residues. The sequencing input was PBMCs. The chain combines TRBV27 with TRBJ2-1, with D uncertain. This sequence originates from a male donor in good health and CMV-seropositive. Here the CDR3 DNA reads TGTGCCAGCAGTCCCTGGGTAGCCGGCAGTTCCTACAATGAGCAGTTCTTC. As protein: CASSPWVAGSSYNEQFF.